The clone carrying this T cell receptor (beta chain) was seen only once. Its cognate antigen is unknown. The sample is drawn from a study of vaccination effects on CD4 cells after COVID-19. Overall study: ViraFEST expansion of antigen-specific CD4+ T cells with viral peptide pools preceded sequencing. In culture with around 10 IU/ml IL-2 and around 10 ug/ml peptides, PBMC were grown at roughly 2 million per well. Post-vaccine specimens arrived a median 72 days past the second dose.

Trimming took off 4 bases at V and 1 base at J, with 13 bases between the two ends. Per the germline V gene, CDR1 is MGHRA and CDR2 is YSYEKL. The CDR3 is made up of 15 amino acids. Profiling relied on immunoSEQ multiplex PCR, and the TCRdb table lists in-frame clones only, not all of them. The sample carries about 57,000 clones, around 84% recorded once. It was after around 10 days of culture that CD4+ T cells were isolated. Vaccine administered to participants consisted of two doses of either BNT162b2 or mRNA-1273. Half the medium was swapped for IL-2 medium on days 3 and 7. Sequences were derived from CD4+ T cells from PBMCs cultured without peptide, sampled after COVID-19 vaccination. The chain uses TRBV4-1 and TRBJ2-5; D perhaps matches TRBD1 (6 bases). The receptor's source is a human donor who received a COVID-19 vaccine. The CDR3, as DNA: TGCGCCAGCAGCCGCCTGGGGACAATCCAAGAGACCCAGTACTTC. Protein: CASSRLGTIQETQYF.